This record covers a single TCR beta chain. What antigen it recognizes has not been identified. The input lacks base qualities; no much larger clone sits a single base away. TCRbeta CDR3 regions were amplified from genomic DNA using the immunoSEQ Assay, a bias-controlled multiplex PCR. As for how the authors treated the data: The number of nucleated cells in each sample was estimated from the amplification of reference gene primers within the assay. To quantify the absolute abundance of each unique TCRbeta CDR3 rearrangement, sequence reads were collapsed and filtered. For each sample, productive Simpson clonality was calculated as the square root of Simpson's diversity index across productive rearrangements. TCRdb obtained this table from immuneACCESS and retained in-frame rearrangements with V and J assigned. These tables miss some clones; where compared with another copy, unresolved V genes account for less than half of the shortfall, and the remainder is unexplained. Clonal size and the V and J genes are those of that table, whereas D and trimming came from the DNA. The sample has about 11,000 clones on record, 87% of them singletons. The ten largest clones capture under 30% of the sample.

The sample originates from a study of blood T cell repertoires in COVID-19 (dated by TCRdb to 2020 to 2022). About the study as a whole: The collaborator samples originated in the United States, Italy and Spain and spanned the acute and convalescent phases of COVID-19. The material from the prospective study consisted of cDNA or gDNA derived from T cells, B-cell-depleted T cells, or PBMCs. The dataset comprised deeply sampled blood TCRbeta repertoires from subjects exposed to, actively infected with, or recovered from COVID-19. The repertoires were released in a freely available public database intended as a resource for research on the immune response to SARS-CoV-2. The samples were drawn from two sources: the first 160 participants of the ongoing ImmuneRACE study, and fewer than 1,500 subjects contributed by 6 global collaborators. A de-identified subject ID, COVID-19 status, age in years and sex were almost always included in the sample metadata. Where available, HLA class I and class II types were obtained from metadata supplied by the sample provider rather than from assay-based typing.

Each collaborating institution followed its own protocols to collect whole blood in K2EDTA tubes. Collaborator samples were shipped for TCRbeta analysis as frozen whole blood, isolated PBMCs, or DNA extracted from either sample type. V and J are truncated by 1 base and 6 bases respectively, leaving an intervening sequence of 10 bases. The CDR3 spans 14 residues, from the cysteine through the phenylalanine. CDR3 DNA is the only sequence kept; it has 42 bases, read in frame from the first base. The germline V gene specifies SGHAT as CDR1 and FQNNGV as CDR2. Study-wide findings and limitations: The quantity of clinical and demographic metadata differed by source and by participant and was supplied without curation.

The sequence was collected from a man aged 25-45 years with active or convalescent COVID-19. Rearrangement joined TRBV11-2 to TRBJ2-1, and the D gene may be TRBD2, 5 bases matching. Input material: peripheral blood. In nucleotides, the sequence is TGTGCCAGCAGCTTAGTATTCGGGGTCAATGAGCAGTTCTTC. Translated, it reads CASSLVFGVNEQFF.